The 6 T cell receptor beta chains presented below share a single source sample, sequenced in a study of early T cells in non-severe SARS-CoV-2 infection. TCRdb re-called the 5' RACE reads through MiXCR, storing one row per CDR3 protein. The data show approximately 35,000 distinct CDR3 sequences, 5.5% to 7% seen once. The sample was whole blood. These receptors were obtained from an adult who was a healthcare worker with PCR-confirmed SARS-CoV-2 infection or an uninfected control (not recorded which).

This clonotype appeared a few times. This chain connects TRBV5-1 to TRBJ2-1; TRBD2 matches 7 bases. The CDR3 has 15 residues. V gave up 1 base and J gave up 2 bases; unmatched junction bases: 3. The germline V gene encodes CDR1 SGHRS and CDR2 YFSETQ. The CDR3 sequence is CASSLSGNTYNEQFF. The CDR3 bases are TGCGCCAGCAGCTTGAGCGGGAATACCTACAATGAGCAGTTCTTC.

Ten or more counts support this clonotype. The rearrangement links TRBV20-1 to TRBJ2-1, with 7 bases matching TRBD2. Germline V gene sequence: CDR1 DFQATT, CDR2 SNEGSKA (reference sequence). Trimming took 3 bases from V and 0 from J; bases not matched to a gene: 2. The CDR3 consists of 14 residues. The CDR3 region has the DNA TGCAGTGCTAGGCGGGAGAGCTCCTACAATGAGCAGTTCTTC. Translating gives CSARRESSYNEQFF.

This clonotype was counted ten times or more. The chain joins TRBV2 to TRBJ2-1; the D gene is possibly TRBD1 (5 bases). Deletions cut 7 bases from V and 4 bases from J, with 14 bases between. CDR1 SNHLY and CDR2 FYNNEI come from the germline V gene. The CDR3 length is 14 residues. Written as DNA, the CDR3 is TGTGCCAGCACTGGGGCAGATTATTACAATGAGCAGTTCTTC. This encodes CASTGADYYNEQFF.

This clonotype was recorded many times. V gene TRBV24-1 combines with J gene TRBJ2-2; tentatively, D is TRBD1 (5 bases). Germline V lookup: CDR1 KGHDR, CDR2 SFDVKD. V was pared by 6 bases and J by 3 bases, with 13 bases between. CDR3 size: 15 residues. The CDR3 DNA sequence: TGTGCCACCAGTCCTCTCGGCAGGGACACCGGGGAGCTGTTTTTT. Its translation: CATSPLGRDTGELFF.

V usage is TRBV2 and J usage is TRBJ2-7; TRBD1 matches 8 bases. Unmatched junction bases numbered 12, after V lost 6 bases and J lost 5 bases. The CDR3 covers 15 residues. Germline CDR1 reads SNHLY; CDR2 reads FYNNEI. CDR3 protein: CASSGPGQGADEQYF. In DNA form, the CDR3 reads TGTGCCAGCAGCGGCCCCGGACAGGGCGCCGACGAGCAGTACTTC.

V usage is TRBV7-9 and J usage is TRBJ1-1, with D perhaps TRBD1 (5 bases). Looked up from germline, CDR1 is SEHNR and CDR2 is FQNEAQ (reference sequence). This CDR3 is built from 15 residues. With 1 base removed from V and 3 bases from J, the gap between germline ends came to 12 bases. The CDR3 sequence: CASSLGIGADTEAFF. The CDR3 DNA sequence: TGTGCCAGCAGCTTAGGCATAGGGGCCGACACTGAAGCTTTCTTT.